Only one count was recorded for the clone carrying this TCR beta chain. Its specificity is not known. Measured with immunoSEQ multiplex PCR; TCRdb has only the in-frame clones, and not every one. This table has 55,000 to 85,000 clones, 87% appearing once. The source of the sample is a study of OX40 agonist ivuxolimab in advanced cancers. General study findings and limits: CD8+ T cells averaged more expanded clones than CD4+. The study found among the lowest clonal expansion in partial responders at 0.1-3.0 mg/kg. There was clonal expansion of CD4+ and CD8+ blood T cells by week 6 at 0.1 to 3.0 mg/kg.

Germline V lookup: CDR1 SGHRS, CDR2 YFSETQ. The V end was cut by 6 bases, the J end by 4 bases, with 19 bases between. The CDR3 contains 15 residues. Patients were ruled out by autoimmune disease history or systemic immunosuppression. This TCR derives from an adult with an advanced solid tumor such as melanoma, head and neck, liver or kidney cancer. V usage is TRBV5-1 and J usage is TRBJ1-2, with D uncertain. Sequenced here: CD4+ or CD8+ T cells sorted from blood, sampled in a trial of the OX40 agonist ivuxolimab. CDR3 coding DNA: TGCGCCAGCACCCCGGACCGAATGGTGGGCTATGGCTACACCTTC. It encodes CASTPDRMVGYGYTF.